The 26 T cell receptor beta chains below all came from one sample that was sequenced in a study of cytomegalovirus exposure and HLA in healthy donors. PCR used 60 Vbeta primers and 13 Jbeta primers. Profiling relied on immunoSEQ multiplex PCR, and the TCRdb table lists in-frame clones only, not all of them. The sample consists of 95,000 to 150,000 clones, 50% to 75% of them appearing once. Sample: PBMCs. These receptor sequences come from a woman aged 40 to 50 in good health and CMV-seropositive.

This clone has just one count. The chain recombines TRBV29-1 with TRBJ2-1; maybe TRBD2 (6 bases). Germline assignment: CDR1 SQVTM and CDR2 ANQGSEA. Between the trimmed V and J ends, which lost 7 bases and 2 bases, there was a span of 12 bases. The CDR3 totals 13 residues. This chain's CDR3 is CSARGGTYNEQFF. CDR3 bases: TGCAGCGCAAGGGGCGGGACCTACAATGAGCAGTTCTTC.

V gene TRBV10-3 combines with J gene TRBJ1-1, with 7 bases that match TRBD1. The V gene end was trimmed by 5 bases and the J gene end by 0 bases; junction bases not matched to a gene: 3. The CDR3 consists of 14 residues. Germline V gives CDR1 ENHRY, CDR2 SYGVKD. CDR3 sequence (DNA): TGTGCCATCAGTCTGGGACAGTTGAACACTGAAGCTTTCTTT. It yields the protein CAISLGQLNTEAFF.

The chain has TRBV5-1 and TRBJ1-3, with D unclear. The germline V and J ends were trimmed by 1 base and 2 bases, with 10 bases remaining between them. Germline CDR1 reads SGHRS; CDR2 reads YFSETQ. The CDR3 is made up of 15 amino acids. CDR3 in DNA: TGCGCCAGCAGCTTGAGCCCCCCTCCTGGAAACACCATATATTTT. Its protein is CASSLSPPPGNTIYF.

The chain employs TRBV7-9 and TRBJ2-3; 10 positions match TRBD2. V trimming: 3 bases; J trimming: 2 bases; junction bases outside the gene matches: 5. This CDR3 is built from 16 residues. Germline CDR1 SEHNR, CDR2 FQNEAQ (reference sequence). As DNA, the CDR3 is TGTGCCAGCAGCTTTTGGACTAGCGGCACCACAGATACGCAGTATTTT. Translation: CASSFWTSGTTDTQYF.

The chain joins TRBV27 to TRBJ2-7; 8 bases are shared with TRBD1. This CDR3 contains 15 residues. CDR1 is MNHEY, CDR2 SMNVEV, per germline (reference sequence). Germline trimming cut 4 bases from V and 4 bases from J; bases unmatched to any gene: 9. CDR3 nucleotides: TGTGCCAGCAGTTCCCCGCGACAGGGGCGATACGAGCAGTACTTC. Amino acids: CASSSPRQGRYEQYF.

The chain combines TRBV6-5 with TRBJ2-7, with 9 bases lining up with TRBD1. Germline CDR1 and CDR2: MNHEY and SVGAGI. Trimming took 6 bases from V and 5 from J; bases not matched to a gene: 5. CDR3 length equals 13 residues. The CDR3 loop reads CASRGDRVHEQYF. CDR3 DNA sequence: TGTGCCAGCAGGGGGGACAGGGTCCACGAGCAGTACTTC.

The chain joins TRBV5-4 to TRBJ2-1; unclear D gene. The CDR3 runs 14 residues. Germline V lookup: CDR1 SGHNT, CDR2 YYREEE (reference sequence). V lost 3 bases to trimming and J lost 10 bases, with 17 bases between them. CDR3: CASSSIEVGFEQFF. CDR3 nucleotides: TGTGCCAGCAGCTCGATTGAGGTAGGCTTCGAGCAGTTCTTC. Variable domain in full (rest from reference TRBV5-4 and TRBJ2-1): ETGVTQSPTHLIKTRGQQVTLRCSSQSGHNTVSWYQQALGQGPQFIFQYYREEENGRGNFPPRFSGLQFPNYSSELNVNALELDDSALYLCASSSIEVGFEQFFGPGTRLTVL.

This clone was counted between two and nine times. The CDR3 loop reads CASSLPSGTEAFF. CDR3 in DNA: TGTGCCAGCAGCCTCCCCTCGGGCACTGAAGCTTTCTTT. The chain recombines TRBV5-5 with TRBJ1-1; unclear D gene. Per the germline V gene, CDR1 is SGHKS and CDR2 is YYEKEE (reference sequence). The CDR3 spans 13 residues. V lost 4 bases and J 4 bases, leaving 11 bases between the germline ends.

This clone turned up a few times. The chain is built from TRBV6-1 and TRBJ1-5; D perhaps matches TRBD1 (6 bases). V was clipped by 4 bases and J by 3 bases, with 13 bases between them. The CDR3 length is 15 residues. Germline V lookup: CDR1 MNHNS, CDR2 SASEGT. DNA of the CDR3: TGTGCCAGCAGTGGAACAGGGCTCTACAATCAGCCCCAGCATTTT. Translation gives CASSGTGLYNQPQHF.

The genes are TRBV6-4 and TRBJ1-2; a possible D gene is TRBD1 (6 bases). V lost 5 bases to trimming and J lost 2 bases, with 15 bases between them. This CDR3 has 15 amino acids. Germline V gene lookup returns CDR1 MRHNA and CDR2 SNTAGT. CDR3 residues: CASSPTHRENYGYTF. The CDR3 region has the DNA TGTGCCAGCAGTCCAACCCACAGGGAGAACTATGGCTACACCTTC.

This chain joins TRBV19 and TRBJ1-5; TRBD1 matches 9 bases. The CDR3 is 15 amino acids. V was pared by 5 bases and J by 4 bases, with 6 bases of the junction left unmatched. Germline V CDR1 and CDR2: LNHDA, SQIVND (reference sequence). CDR3 in amino acids: CASSGVTGGNQPQHF. Here the CDR3 DNA reads TGTGCCAGTAGTGGTGTGACAGGGGGTAATCAGCCCCAGCATTTT.

V is TRBV19 and J is TRBJ2-7, with 9 nucleotides matching TRBD2. Germline V gene lookup returns CDR1 LNHDA and CDR2 SQIVND (reference sequence). With 11 bases clipped from V and 2 bases from J, the junction kept 10 bases outside the gene matches. The CDR3 totals 14 residues. The CDR3 DNA is TGTGCCTCCAGTACTTCTAGCGGGGCCTACGAGCAGTACTTC. It yields the protein CASSTSSGAYEQYF. The full variable domain, completed using reference TRBV19 and TRBJ2-7, is DGGITQSPKYLFRKEGQNVTLSCEQNLNHDAMYWYRQDPGQGLRLIYYSQIVNDFQKGDIAEGYSVSREKKESFPLTVTSAQKNPTAFYLCASSTSSGAYEQYFGPGTRLTVT.

The V call is TRBV19, the J call TRBJ2-7; 12 bases are shared with TRBD2. CDR3 length equals 16 residues. J lost 5 bases, V lost 7 bases, and 12 bases had no gene match. Germline V lookup: CDR1 LNHDA, CDR2 SQIVND (reference sequence). The CDR3 sequence: CASNIGRTSGVNEQYF. The DNA of the CDR3 is TGTGCCAGTAATATCGGTAGGACTAGCGGGGTCAACGAGCAGTACTTC.

The V and J genes are TRBV10-1 and TRBJ2-1; 12 nucleotides line up with TRBD1. Germline lookup yields CDR1 WNHNN and CDR2 SYGVQD (reference sequence). This CDR3 region has 12 residues. With V trimmed by 6 bases and J by 12 bases, 3 bases remained unmatched. For the CDR3, the DNA is TGCGCCAGCAGGGGGGACAGGGGGCCGCAGTTCTTC. Protein: CASRGDRGPQFF.

V and J are TRBV6-1 and TRBJ2-7; TRBD1 might be the D (5 bases). Per the germline V gene, CDR1 is MNHNS and CDR2 is SASEGT. The CDR3 runs 12 residues. Trimming shortened V by 2 bases and J by 3 bases, and 5 bases separated the two germline ends. The CDR3 sequence: CASSERGYEQYF. In nucleotides, the CDR3 is TGTGCCAGCAGTGAAAGGGGCTACGAGCAGTACTTC.

This chain connects TRBV4-2 to TRBJ1-5, with D possibly TRBD1 on 6 matching bases. The CDR3 loop spans 14 amino acids. Trimming removed 7 bases from V and 4 bases from J, with 14 bases in between. The V gene's germline CDR1 is LGHNA and CDR2 YNFKEQ. This CDR3 is CASTTQQGNQPQHF. Here the CDR3 DNA reads TGTGCCAGCACCACCCAACAGGGTAATCAGCCCCAGCATTTT.

The V call is TRBV7-8, the J call TRBJ1-6; 8 bases agree with TRBD1. Germline V gene sequence: CDR1 SGHVS, CDR2 FQNEAQ. V lost 2 bases, J lost 2 bases, and 8 bases stayed unmatched. This CDR3 is 18 amino acids long. Written as DNA, the CDR3 is TGTGCCAGCAGCTTAAAGGGTCCGACAGGGGCCTATAATTCACCCCTCCACTTT. Encoded protein: CASSLKGPTGAYNSPLHF.

The chain recombines TRBV10-2 with TRBJ2-2; TRBD2 might be the D (7 bases). From germline, CDR1 is WSHSY and CDR2 SAAADI. Trimming took 8 bases from V and 3 from J, leaving 10 bases between them. The CDR3 consists of 13 residues. The CDR3 reads CASGGAYTGELFF. The DNA for the CDR3 is TGCGCCAGCGGGGGGGCCTACACCGGGGAGCTGTTTTTT.

The genes are TRBV9 and TRBJ1-3, with D uncertain. CDR1 is SGDLS and CDR2 is YYNGEE in the germline V gene. The CDR3 totals 13 residues. V shed 6 bases and J shed 8 bases, with 15 bases lying between them. The CDR3 sequence: CASTAAPGDTIYF. In DNA, the CDR3 is TGTGCCAGCACAGCCGCCCCCGGGGACACCATATATTTT.

V is TRBV27 and J is TRBJ1-5; D remains unclear. V lost 4 bases, J lost 4 bases, and 17 bases lay in between. CDR3 length equals 16 residues. Germline CDR1 and CDR2: MNHEY and SMNVEV (reference sequence). The CDR3 here is CASSSLSVSANQPQHF. DNA for the CDR3: TGTGCCAGCAGTTCCCTCTCGGTCTCCGCTAATCAGCCCCAGCATTTT.

This clone was found a few times. The chain employs TRBV6-5 and TRBJ2-7; D is perhaps TRBD2 (7 bases). Germline assignment: CDR1 MNHEY and CDR2 SVGAGI. V lost 7 bases to trimming and J lost 4 bases, with 20 bases between them. This CDR3 comprises 15 residues. The CDR3 bases are TGTGCCAGCACCCCGGGAGGAGGGGGGGGGTACGAGCAGTACTTC. Translating gives CASTPGGGGGYEQYF.

CDR3 nucleotide sequence: TGTGCCAGCAGCGCACAAGGCGGCATTGGCACAGATACGCAGTATTTT. Encoded protein: CASSAQGGIGTDTQYF. This chain links TRBV7-2 with TRBJ2-3; no definite D call. Trimming removed 5 bases at V and 1 base at J, with 16 bases between. CDR1 is SGHTA and CDR2 is FQGNSA in the germline V gene. The CDR3 is 16 amino acids.

The chain joins TRBV7-9 to TRBJ2-3; D remains ambiguous. This CDR3 contains 17 residues. From germline, CDR1 is SEHNR and CDR2 FQNEAQ (reference sequence). With 0 bases removed from V and 0 bases from J, the gap between germline ends came to 13 bases. The CDR3: CASSLAQNYLSTDTQYF. CDR3 nucleotides: TGTGCCAGCAGCTTAGCGCAGAACTACCTAAGCACAGATACGCAGTATTTT.

V usage is TRBV28 and J usage is TRBJ1-1; 7 bases match TRBD1. The V gene's germline CDR1 is MDHEN and CDR2 SYDVKM. V lost 4 bases, J lost 1 base, and 3 bases stayed unmatched. This CDR3 comprises 14 residues. CDR3 in amino acids: CASSYRGRNTEAFF. The CDR3 DNA reads as TGTGCCAGCAGTTACAGGGGTCGGAACACTGAAGCTTTCTTT.

The CDR3, as DNA: TGCGCCAGCAGTGAGCAGGGAACTGGAAACACCATATATTTT. As protein: CASSEQGTGNTIYF. The V gene is TRBV10-2, the J gene TRBJ1-3, with a possible D match to TRBD1 (5 bases). The V and J ends lost 2 bases and 2 bases respectively, with 7 bases between them. The CDR3 extends over 14 amino acids. Germline V gene lookup returns CDR1 WSHSY and CDR2 SAAADI.

The chain joins TRBV29-1 to TRBJ1-5; 9 nucleotides align to TRBD1. This CDR3 has 12 residues. Germline-derived CDR1 and CDR2 are SQVTM and ANQGSEA. The junction had 4 bases not matched to a gene; V was cut back by 6 bases and J by 7 bases. The CDR3 DNA reads as TGCAGCGTGGGACAGGGCGACCAGCCCCAGCATTTT. Residues: CSVGQGDQPQHF.